This T cell receptor beta chain was found in a study of long-term antiretroviral therapy in people with HIV (dated by TCRdb to between 2021 and 2024). Study-wide context: The earliest samples were collected roughly a decade before the 2015 WHO recommendation for immediate ART, at a time when ART was usually postponed until CD4 counts fell. Whether ART initiation and durable HIV suppression were associated with changes in peripheral blood TRB repertoire composition and diversity was tested in a retrospective serial study. Of the roughly 30 participants with HIV, about a dozen were female. A total of roughly 200 cryopreserved PBMC samples came from approximately 30 adults with confirmed HIV infection and were collected serially over a mean of roughly 6 years (range 1-12). No cross-contamination during QIAcube processing was seen in test extractions of a monoclonal T-cell line run alongside around 31 polyclonal samples.

This clone was recorded once. The antigen it binds to is not known. The record has no base qualities; no much larger clone is one base away. V loses 4 bases of germline sequence and J loses 4 bases, and the interval between the two ends is 23 bases. From its cysteine to its phenylalanine, the CDR3 spans 18 amino acids. CDR3 DNA only is kept here, 54 bases in frame from base 1. The germline V gene provides CDR1 SGHTS and CDR2 YDEGEE. The immunoSEQ hsTCRB v3.0 assay was used at survey level resolution to sequence the TRB variable region. The target sequencing depth for TRB was roughly 40,000-55,000 T-cell genomes per sample. Pooled TRB libraries were sequenced on an Illumina MiSeq with a v3 150-cycle kit. From the authors' description of their analysis: Repertoire analysis ran in R within a reproducible Nextflow workflow covering QC, data transformation and analysis. LymphoSeq2, an R package for AIRR-Seq data exploration, was used to implement custom analyses. Four samples that yielded fewer than 5000 total TRB sequences were excluded, so that approximately 170 HIV repertoires were analyzed. Of the roughly 190 retained HIV repertoires, roughly 61 were collected before and roughly 130 after ART initiation. Repertoires were downsampled to 5000 TRB nucleotide sequences, and summary statistics were averaged over 100 downsampling iterations. TRB sequences were retained for analysis only if CDR3 regions of at least seven amino acids were present. Diversity was measured with a Shannon entropy-derived clonality score and the Gini coefficient. Repertoire networks linked the top 5000 CDR3 amino acid sequences whenever two sequences differed by an edit distance of one. Antigen specificity groups and MHC restriction were predicted for TRB CDR3 amino acid sequences with GLIPH2. To flag known CMV, EBV, HIV or tissue antigen associations, CDR3 amino acid sequences were matched against VDJdb and McPAS-TCR. Pre-ART, post-ART and control groups were compared with Wilcoxon signed-rank tests and Holm-Bonferroni correction. Held by TCRdb, this immuneACCESS table contains in-frame sequences only and omits some clones. Under half of the omission traces to an unresolved V gene where checked; the cause of the rest is unknown. V and J calls and clone size are copied from that table; D and trimming were computed from the DNA. The sample table holds around 25,000 clones, of which around 83% were seen once. The ten largest clones take up roughly 5% of the sample.

Study-wide conclusions, independent of this receptor: Samples dated from the mid-2000s to the late 2010s, and the ART regimens used may be less effective than current ones. Limited PBMC availability meant only the TCR beta chain was sequenced, without alpha chain pairing. Compared with controls, HIV repertoires had narrower CDR3 length ranges, and the network structure pointed to an antigen-experienced repertoire that shifted only slightly toward naive after ART. No data were available on ART adherence, viral resistance or therapy changes, limiting inferences about post-ART repertoire changes. Expanded TRB clones identified before ART initiation dominated the repertoire across all time points, though the dominance fluctuated and decreased in many PLHIV after ART. Because cell numbers in pre-ART samples were limited, unsorted PBMC were profiled instead of sorted CD4+ and CD8+ T cells. A significant increase in TRB diversity was found to be associated with ART initiation, although TRB diversity was observed to remain significantly below that of transplant donor controls even after long-term ART.

Inclusion was restricted to participants for whom at least one PBMC sample before ART initiation and at least two post-ART samples were available. All participants with HIV were treated in the United States of America. Before DNA extraction, cryopreserved samples containing 1-10 million PBMC were thawed and washed. At the time of the earliest PBMC sample for each participant with HIV, ages ranged from about 23 to 60 years. PBMC samples were contributed by each participant from 1-4 timepoints before ART initiation and 2-8 timepoints after ART initiation, with a median of 7 samples. Serial HIV viral load, CD4+ T-cell count, ART history and demographic data were obtained for every participant. Genomic DNA was extracted from unsorted PBMC with a Qiagen kit on a QIAcube, with processing performed in batches of 12 samples.

The TCR was taken from a man between 18 and 29 years old with HIV. The sequencing here drew on unsorted PBMCs, taken 3 years after starting antiretroviral therapy. This sequence uses TRBV5-8 and TRBJ2-2, and the D gene may be TRBD2, 7 bases matching. The CDR3 protein sequence reads: CASSPRDRGAGGTGELFF. The DNA sequence is TGTGCCAGCAGCCCCCGTGACCGGGGGGCGGGCGGCACCGGGGAGCTGTTTTTT. Reference TRBV5-8 and TRBJ2-2 genes cover what lies past the CDR3, so the full variable domain is EAGVTQSPTHLIKTRGQQATLRCSPISGHTSVYWYQQALGLGLQFLLWYDEGEERNRGNFPPRFSGRQFPNYSSELNVNALELEDSALYLCASSPRDRGAGGTGELFFGEGSRLTVL.